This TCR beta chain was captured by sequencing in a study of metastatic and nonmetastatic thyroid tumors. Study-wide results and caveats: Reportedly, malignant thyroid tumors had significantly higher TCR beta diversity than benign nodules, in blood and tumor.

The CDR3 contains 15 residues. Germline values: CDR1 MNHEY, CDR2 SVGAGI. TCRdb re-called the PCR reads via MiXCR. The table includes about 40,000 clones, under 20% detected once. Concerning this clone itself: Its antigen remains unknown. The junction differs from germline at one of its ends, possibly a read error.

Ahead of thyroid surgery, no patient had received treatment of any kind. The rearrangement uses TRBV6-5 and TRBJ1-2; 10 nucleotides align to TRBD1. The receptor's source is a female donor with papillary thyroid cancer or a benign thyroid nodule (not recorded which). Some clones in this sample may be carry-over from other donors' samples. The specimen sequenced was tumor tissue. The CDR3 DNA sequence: TGTGCCAGCAGTTACCGCGACAGGGGGCACTATGGATACACATTC. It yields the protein CASSYRDRGHYGYTF.